This TCR beta chain was recorded in a study of shared clonotypes between healthy human individuals. For every subset, genomic DNA was evenly distributed across several immunoSEQ plates. On sorted subsets, replicate PCRs used about 0.2 ug DNA, or about 30,000 T cell genomes. In the original workflow: ImmunoSEQ output lacked quality scores and full-length reads, limiting matched filtering. Repertoires were generated with immunoSEQ multiplex PCR, while TCRdb's copy carries only in-frame clones and drops some. The V and J calls and clone size were taken over from that table, and D and trimming were inferred from the DNA. The table lists about 2,200,000 clones, about 93% of them singletons, with under 2% in the top ten. Positively selected for CCR7, the CD45RO-negative cells used as naive CD8 cells excluded terminally differentiated effector memory CD45RA+ cells. Only Caucasian adults living in Nashville, Tennessee made up the donor group.

J was trimmed by 2 bases and V by 5 bases; bases with no gene match: 7. Germline CDR1 SGHTA, CDR2 FQGTGA. The CDR3 extends over 15 amino acids. The sample taken for sequencing was naive CD8+ T cells from PBMCs. The chain links TRBV7-3 to TRBJ2-7; 9 bases are a match to TRBD1. This sequence originates from a man aged 18 to 29 in good health. Some clones in this sample may be carry-over from other donors' samples. The CDR3 nucleotides read TGTGCCAGCAGCGTTGGGACAGGGATTGCCTACGAGCAGTACTTC. Its translation: CASSVGTGIAYEQYF.